The clone carrying this T cell receptor (beta chain) was observed at least ten times. This sample stems from a study of T-cell reconstitution after alpha-beta-depleted transplantation in children. TCRbeta library preparation incorporated unique molecular identifiers. TCRdb passed the PCR reads through MiXCR, listing each CDR3 protein once. The sample shows about 200,000 distinct CDR3 sequences, roughly 15% of them seen only once. Trimming removed 7 bases from V and 2 bases from J; junction bases left unmatched: 10. Per germline, CDR1 KGHDR and CDR2 SFDVKD. The CDR3 is 16 amino acids. This clonotype originated in a human donor who donated a stem cell graft to a child with acute lymphoblastic leukemia. Specimen: PBMCs from the stem cell graft donor, collected from the stem cell graft. The chain joins TRBV24-1 to TRBJ2-3; 8 positions agree with TRBD2. The CDR3 region has the DNA TGTGCCACCAGCCCGAGGTCGGGACTAGTCACAGATACGCAGTATTTT. Its protein product is CATSPRSGLVTDTQYF.